This is a list of T cell receptor beta chains from one sample in a study of cytomegalovirus exposure and HLA in healthy donors. The method was immunoSEQ multiplex PCR; TCRdb's version includes in-frame clones alone and lacks a portion of them. Of roughly 96,000 clones in the sample, around 79% were seen once. Sequencing was carried out using PBMCs. The source is a woman between 65 and 79 years old in good health and CMV-seropositive. Each CDR3 is given without its conserved first and last residue. Fields, in order: J gene, V gene, clone size, D gene, CDR3 protein. The D gene is left open where the match is weak. Clone sizes are given selectively: once, few, many, or a class where the clone is expanded.

J gene: TRBJ1-2; V gene: TRBV7-2; clone size: .; D gene: TRBD1; CDR3 protein: ASSHGNAGTVSYGYT
J gene: TRBJ1-5; V gene: TRBV28; clone size: .; D gene: .; CDR3 protein: ASSLAVLNQPQH
J gene: TRBJ1-2; V gene: TRBV29-1; clone size: .; D gene: .; CDR3 protein: SVERGTEANYGYT
J gene: TRBJ1-2; V gene: TRBV12-5; clone size: .; D gene: TRBD1; CDR3 protein: ASGLVPLGQGAANYGYT
J gene: TRBJ2-2; V gene: TRBV7-3; clone size: few; D gene: .; CDR3 protein: ASSPNRVVGELF
J gene: TRBJ2-7; V gene: TRBV2; clone size: .; D gene: .; CDR3 protein: ASLESYEQY
J gene: TRBJ2-7; V gene: TRBV27; clone size: .; D gene: .; CDR3 protein: ASSFQGSNYEQY
J gene: TRBJ1-2; V gene: TRBV5-6; clone size: .; D gene: TRBD1; CDR3 protein: ASSLTGTGYGYT
J gene: TRBJ2-7; V gene: TRBV15; clone size: few; D gene: .; CDR3 protein: ATSNRGTPKSVEQY
J gene: TRBJ2-2; V gene: TRBV9; clone size: .; D gene: .; CDR3 protein: ASSVQTRPNTGELF
J gene: TRBJ2-1; V gene: TRBV5-4; clone size: once; D gene: TRBD2; CDR3 protein: ASSLVGLASDEQF
J gene: TRBJ1-2; V gene: TRBV28; clone size: .; D gene: .; CDR3 protein: ASILGTGSYYGYT
J gene: TRBJ2-1; V gene: TRBV2; clone size: .; D gene: TRBD2; CDR3 protein: ASSGVNSGTYNEQF
J gene: TRBJ2-7; V gene: TRBV7-9; clone size: .; D gene: .; CDR3 protein: ASSPRERLQY
J gene: TRBJ2-1; V gene: TRBV5-1; clone size: .; D gene: TRBD2; CDR3 protein: ASSFKLAGGNEQF
J gene: TRBJ2-5; V gene: TRBV7-3; clone size: .; D gene: .; CDR3 protein: ASSLEEGTHQY
J gene: TRBJ1-5; V gene: TRBV4-1; clone size: .; D gene: TRBD1; CDR3 protein: ASSHLGQAISNQPQH
J gene: TRBJ2-7; V gene: TRBV5-4; clone size: .; D gene: .; CDR3 protein: ASSYGQGGEQY
J gene: TRBJ2-3; V gene: TRBV18; clone size: once; D gene: .; CDR3 protein: ASSPRRLGTDTQY
J gene: TRBJ1-2; V gene: TRBV7-9; clone size: .; D gene: .; CDR3 protein: ASSPSPGGYT
J gene: TRBJ1-3; V gene: TRBV28; clone size: few; D gene: TRBD1; CDR3 protein: ASSLTGVPGNTIY
J gene: TRBJ2-7; V gene: TRBV14; clone size: few; D gene: TRBD2; CDR3 protein: ASSQVGGSLEQY
J gene: TRBJ2-3; V gene: TRBV7-3; clone size: once; D gene: TRBD2; CDR3 protein: ASSRKTSGSADTQY
J gene: TRBJ1-1; V gene: TRBV28; clone size: .; D gene: .; CDR3 protein: ASKTELNTEAF
J gene: TRBJ2-2; V gene: TRBV11-3; clone size: few; D gene: TRBD2; CDR3 protein: ASSSGLAGGTGELF
J gene: TRBJ1-2; V gene: TRBV28; clone size: .; D gene: .; CDR3 protein: ASRSGTSNYGYT
J gene: TRBJ1-3; V gene: TRBV29-1; clone size: .; D gene: TRBD1; CDR3 protein: SVEVPTGAGNTIY
J gene: TRBJ2-1; V gene: TRBV5-1; clone size: few; D gene: TRBD2; CDR3 protein: ASSYGQREGLDEQF
J gene: TRBJ2-5; V gene: TRBV5-1; clone size: .; D gene: .; CDR3 protein: ASSVGVSGETQY
J gene: TRBJ1-2; V gene: TRBV28; clone size: .; D gene: .; CDR3 protein: ASSFQVGGGYT
J gene: TRBJ2-1; V gene: TRBV10-3; clone size: .; D gene: .; CDR3 protein: AISPGGARGAFEQF
J gene: TRBJ2-1; V gene: TRBV7-8; clone size: few; D gene: .; CDR3 protein: ASSLLTAEEAYNEQF
J gene: TRBJ1-3; V gene: TRBV5-3; clone size: .; D gene: .; CDR3 protein: ARTDYLGADTIY
J gene: TRBJ1-2; V gene: TRBV2; clone size: few; D gene: .; CDR3 protein: ASRPQYVGYT
J gene: TRBJ2-5; V gene: TRBV6-6; clone size: .; D gene: .; CDR3 protein: ASSYSEGGETQY
J gene: TRBJ2-3; V gene: TRBV28; clone size: .; D gene: .; CDR3 protein: ASGAPRTDTQY
J gene: TRBJ2-7; V gene: TRBV5-1; clone size: .; D gene: TRBD2; CDR3 protein: ASSSGTSGNWFPYEQY
J gene: TRBJ2-1; V gene: TRBV11-1; clone size: .; D gene: TRBD2; CDR3 protein: ASSLLRGGSGNEQF
J gene: TRBJ2-5; V gene: TRBV14; clone size: .; D gene: TRBD2; CDR3 protein: ASSPRLAGVLKETQY
J gene: TRBJ2-1; V gene: TRBV9; clone size: once; D gene: TRBD2; CDR3 protein: ASSVVASGRKTNEQF
J gene: TRBJ2-7; V gene: TRBV10-2; clone size: .; D gene: .; CDR3 protein: ASRDTGTGEQY
J gene: TRBJ1-2; V gene: TRBV6-5; clone size: .; D gene: .; CDR3 protein: ASSTGYGYT
J gene: TRBJ1-4; V gene: TRBV29-1; clone size: once; D gene: TRBD1; CDR3 protein: SVESATGTGKDEKLF
J gene: TRBJ2-3; V gene: TRBV2; clone size: .; D gene: TRBD2; CDR3 protein: ASSGLAGEVDTQY
J gene: TRBJ1-1; V gene: TRBV20-1; clone size: .; D gene: .; CDR3 protein: SATPSTEAF
J gene: TRBJ1-5; V gene: TRBV6-1; clone size: .; D gene: TRBD1; CDR3 protein: ASNGGTGGIKPQH
J gene: TRBJ1-5; V gene: TRBV19; clone size: .; D gene: TRBD1; CDR3 protein: ASRPGQTLNQPQH
J gene: TRBJ2-1; V gene: TRBV19; clone size: .; D gene: .; CDR3 protein: ASSRGDRGNEQF
J gene: TRBJ2-7; V gene: TRBV7-9; clone size: .; D gene: .; CDR3 protein: ASSLGGGRGYEQY
J gene: TRBJ1-6; V gene: TRBV28; clone size: .; D gene: TRBD1; CDR3 protein: ASSYRGNSPLH
J gene: TRBJ2-3; V gene: TRBV4-3; clone size: .; D gene: .; CDR3 protein: ASSQGGGGGRY
J gene: TRBJ2-3; V gene: TRBV7-9; clone size: .; D gene: TRBD2; CDR3 protein: ASSSIGGGVATDTQY
J gene: TRBJ1-1; V gene: TRBV6-1; clone size: .; D gene: .; CDR3 protein: ASSEEREIMDTEAF
J gene: TRBJ1-2; V gene: TRBV5-5; clone size: .; D gene: .; CDR3 protein: ASSWGGPFYGYT